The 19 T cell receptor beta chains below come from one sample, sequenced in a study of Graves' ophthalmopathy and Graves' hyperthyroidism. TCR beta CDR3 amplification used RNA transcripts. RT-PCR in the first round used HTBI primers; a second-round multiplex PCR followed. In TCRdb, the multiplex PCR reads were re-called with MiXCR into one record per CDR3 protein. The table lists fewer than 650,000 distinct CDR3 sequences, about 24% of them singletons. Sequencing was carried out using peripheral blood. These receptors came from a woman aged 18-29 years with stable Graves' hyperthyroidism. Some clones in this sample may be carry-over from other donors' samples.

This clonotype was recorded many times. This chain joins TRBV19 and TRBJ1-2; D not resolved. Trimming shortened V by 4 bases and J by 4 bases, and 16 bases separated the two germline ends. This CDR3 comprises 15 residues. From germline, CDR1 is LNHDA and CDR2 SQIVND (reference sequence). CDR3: CASSTPVLPIYGYTF. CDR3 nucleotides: TGTGCCAGTAGTACCCCCGTGTTGCCCATCTATGGCTACACCTTC.

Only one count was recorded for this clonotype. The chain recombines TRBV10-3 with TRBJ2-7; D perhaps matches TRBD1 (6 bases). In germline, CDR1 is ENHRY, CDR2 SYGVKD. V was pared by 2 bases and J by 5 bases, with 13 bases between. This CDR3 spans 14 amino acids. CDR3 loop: CAISEKGEANEQYF. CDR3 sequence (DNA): TGTGCCATCAGTGAGAAGGGGGAAGCGAACGAGCAGTACTTC.

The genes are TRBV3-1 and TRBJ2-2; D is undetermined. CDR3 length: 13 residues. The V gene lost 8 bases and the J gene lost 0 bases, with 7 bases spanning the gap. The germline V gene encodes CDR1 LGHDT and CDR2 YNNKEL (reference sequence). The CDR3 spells CASCQSNTGELFF. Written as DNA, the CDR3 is TGTGCCAGCTGTCAGTCGAACACCGGGGAGCTGTTTTTT.

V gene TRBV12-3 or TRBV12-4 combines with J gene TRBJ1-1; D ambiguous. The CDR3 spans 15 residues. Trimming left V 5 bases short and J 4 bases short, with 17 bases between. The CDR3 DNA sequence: TGTGCCAGCAGTCCCCTTGCCGGCGGAGGCACTGAAGCTTTCTTT. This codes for CASSPLAGGGTEAFF.

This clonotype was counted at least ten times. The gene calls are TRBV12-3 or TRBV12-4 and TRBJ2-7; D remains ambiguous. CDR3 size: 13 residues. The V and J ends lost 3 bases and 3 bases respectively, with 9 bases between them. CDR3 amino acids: CASSFGPGYEQYF. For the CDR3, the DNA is TGTGCCAGCAGTTTCGGACCAGGCTACGAGCAGTACTTC.

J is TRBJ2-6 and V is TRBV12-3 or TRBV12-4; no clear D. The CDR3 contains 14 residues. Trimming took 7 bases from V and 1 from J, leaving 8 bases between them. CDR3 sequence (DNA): TGTGCCAGCAAGAAGGTGTCTGGGGCCAACGTCCTGACTTTC. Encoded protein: CASKKVSGANVLTF.

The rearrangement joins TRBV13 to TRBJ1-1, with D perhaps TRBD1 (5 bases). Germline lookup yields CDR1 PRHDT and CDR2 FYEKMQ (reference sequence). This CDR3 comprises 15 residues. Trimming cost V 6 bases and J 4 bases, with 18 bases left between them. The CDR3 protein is CASRQGEGWVTEAFF. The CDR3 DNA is TGTGCCAGCAGGCAAGGGGAGGGTTGGGTCACTGAAGCTTTCTTT.

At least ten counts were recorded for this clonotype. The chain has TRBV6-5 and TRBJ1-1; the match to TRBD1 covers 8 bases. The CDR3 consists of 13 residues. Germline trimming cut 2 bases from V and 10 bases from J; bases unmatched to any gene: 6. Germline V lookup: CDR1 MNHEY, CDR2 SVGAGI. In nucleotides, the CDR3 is TGTGCCAGCAGTTACCGGGGACAGGAAGGAGCTTTCTTT. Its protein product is CASSYRGQEGAFF.

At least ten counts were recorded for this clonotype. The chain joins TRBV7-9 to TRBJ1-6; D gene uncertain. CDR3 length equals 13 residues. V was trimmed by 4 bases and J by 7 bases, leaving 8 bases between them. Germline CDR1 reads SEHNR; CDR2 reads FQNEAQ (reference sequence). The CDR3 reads CASSWEENSPLHF. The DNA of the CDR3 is TGTGCCAGCAGCTGGGAGGAGAATTCACCCCTCCACTTT. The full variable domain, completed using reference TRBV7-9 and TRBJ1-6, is DTGVSQNPRHKITKRGQNVTFRCDPISEHNRLYWYRQTLGQGPEFLTYFQNEAQLEKSRLLSDRFSAERPKGSFSTLEIQRTEQGDSAMYLCASSWEENSPLHFGNGTRLTVT.

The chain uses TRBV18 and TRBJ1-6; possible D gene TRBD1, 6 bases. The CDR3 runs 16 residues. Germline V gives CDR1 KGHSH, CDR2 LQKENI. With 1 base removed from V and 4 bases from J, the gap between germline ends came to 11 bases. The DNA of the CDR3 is TGTGCCAGCTCACCACAACAGGGTGGATATAATTCACCCCTCCACTTT. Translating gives CASSPQQGGYNSPLHF.

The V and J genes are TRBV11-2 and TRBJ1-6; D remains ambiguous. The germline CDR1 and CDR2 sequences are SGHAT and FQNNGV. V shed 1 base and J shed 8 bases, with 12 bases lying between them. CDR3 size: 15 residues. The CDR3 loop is CASSLVSGSYSPLHF. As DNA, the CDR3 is TGTGCCAGCAGCTTAGTGTCGGGCAGTTATTCACCCCTCCACTTT.

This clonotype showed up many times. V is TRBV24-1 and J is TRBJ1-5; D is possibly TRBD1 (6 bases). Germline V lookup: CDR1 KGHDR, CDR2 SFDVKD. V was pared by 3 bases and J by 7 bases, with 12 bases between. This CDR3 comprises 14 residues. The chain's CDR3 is CATSDIQGDQPQHF. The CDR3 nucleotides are TGTGCCACCAGTGATATACAGGGTGACCAGCCCCAGCATTTT.

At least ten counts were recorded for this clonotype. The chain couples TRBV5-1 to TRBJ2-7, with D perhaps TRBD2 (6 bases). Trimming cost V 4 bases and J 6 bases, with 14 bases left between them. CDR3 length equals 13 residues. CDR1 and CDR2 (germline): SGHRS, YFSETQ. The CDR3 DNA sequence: TGCGCCAGCAGCGTCTCTCGCGGGGCCGAGCAGTACTTC. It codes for CASSVSRGAEQYF.

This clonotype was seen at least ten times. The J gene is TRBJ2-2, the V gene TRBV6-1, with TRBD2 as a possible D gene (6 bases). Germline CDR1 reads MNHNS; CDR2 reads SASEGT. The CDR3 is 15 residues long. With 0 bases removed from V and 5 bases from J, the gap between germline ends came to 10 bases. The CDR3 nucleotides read TGTGCCAGCAGTGAAGCAGGGCGGGGAACCGGGGAGCTGTTTTTT. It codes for CASSEAGRGTGELFF.

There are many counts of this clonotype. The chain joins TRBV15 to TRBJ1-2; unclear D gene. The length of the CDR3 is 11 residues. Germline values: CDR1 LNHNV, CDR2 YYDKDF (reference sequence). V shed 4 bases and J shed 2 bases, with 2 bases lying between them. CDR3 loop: CATSTNYGYTF. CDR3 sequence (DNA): TGTGCCACCAGCACCAACTATGGCTACACCTTC.

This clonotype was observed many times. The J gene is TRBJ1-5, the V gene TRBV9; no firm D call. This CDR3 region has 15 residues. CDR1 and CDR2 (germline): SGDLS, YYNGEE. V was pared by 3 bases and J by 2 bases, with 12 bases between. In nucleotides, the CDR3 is TGTGCCAGCAGCGAGGGTGGTAGCCGCAATCAGCCCCAGCATTTT. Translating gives CASSEGGSRNQPQHF.

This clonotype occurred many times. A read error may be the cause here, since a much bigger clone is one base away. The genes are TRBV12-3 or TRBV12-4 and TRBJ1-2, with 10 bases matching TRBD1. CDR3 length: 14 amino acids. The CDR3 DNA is TGTGCCGGCAGCCCGGGACAGGGGAACTATGGCTACACCTTC. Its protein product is CAGSPGQGNYGYTF.

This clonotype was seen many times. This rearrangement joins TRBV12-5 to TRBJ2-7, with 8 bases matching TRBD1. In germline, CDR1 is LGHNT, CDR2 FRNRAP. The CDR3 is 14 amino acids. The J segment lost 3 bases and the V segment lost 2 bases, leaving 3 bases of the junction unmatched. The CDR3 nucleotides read TGTGCTAGTGGTTTGACAGGGGGTAACTACGAGCAGTACTTC. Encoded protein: CASGLTGGNYEQYF.

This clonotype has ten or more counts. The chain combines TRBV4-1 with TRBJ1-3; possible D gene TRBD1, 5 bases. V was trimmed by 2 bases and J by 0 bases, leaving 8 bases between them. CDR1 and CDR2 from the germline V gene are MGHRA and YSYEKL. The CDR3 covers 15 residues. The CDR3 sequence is CASSQPRDSGNTIYF. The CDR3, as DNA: TGCGCCAGCAGCCAACCCAGGGACTCTGGAAACACCATATATTTT.